This T cell receptor (beta chain) came from a study of blood T cell repertoires in COVID-19. On the study more broadly: Spain, Italy and the United States supplied samples that represented acute and convalescent COVID-19. PBMCs, B-cell-depleted T cells, or T cells were the source of the cDNA or gDNA that made up the material.

In the authors' methods: Amplification with reference gene primers provided the estimates of nucleated cell counts. This table comes from immunoSEQ multiplex PCR, and its TCRdb copy is limited to in-frame clones, with some not included. V, J and clone size reflect that table, while D and trimming were determined from the DNA. The repertoire includes 200,000 to 250,000 clones, about 82% of them detected once, and approximately 6% sits in the top ten. While infection was still active, Seattle patients were enrolled and then followed longitudinally. The V gene lost 4 bases and the J gene lost 3 bases, with 12 bases spanning the gap. The CDR3 is 14 amino acids. Looked up from germline, CDR1 is LGHDT and CDR2 is YNNKEL (reference sequence).

The sequence was obtained from a woman of 80 years or more with COVID-19, enrolled during active disease. The chain couples TRBV3-1 (or the pseudogene TRBV3-2) to TRBJ1-1, with D possibly TRBD1 on 6 matching bases. The sample comprised peripheral blood. The CDR3 coding sequence is TGTGCCAGCAGCCCCGAACAGGGTGACACTGAAGCTTTCTTT. It yields the protein CASSPEQGDTEAFF.